A single sample is the source of the 20 T cell receptor beta chains below, sequenced in a study of T cells in Graves' hyperthyroidism and ophthalmopathy. Amplified TCR beta CDR3 regions came from RNA transcripts. First-round RT-PCR with HTBI primers amplified the TCR CDR3 region. MiXCR was run by TCRdb on the multiplex PCR reads, yielding one entry per CDR3 protein. The data show roughly 660,000 distinct CDR3 sequences, with approximately 15% seen just once and less than 20% held by the top ten. Sequenced sample: blood. The receptors come from a man over 45 with Graves' hyperthyroidism.

This clonotype was observed a few times. The rearrangement uses TRBV3-1 and TRBJ1-1; TRBD1 is a possible D gene (5 bases). V lost 0 bases and J lost 0, with 17 bases in between. This CDR3 region has 18 residues. The germline CDR1 and CDR2 sequences are LGHDT and YNNKEL (reference sequence). This CDR3 is CASSQDYIREGMNTEAFF. The CDR3 DNA sequence: TGTGCCAGCAGCCAAGATTATATTCGTGAGGGGATGAACACTGAAGCTTTCTTT. The variable domain in full, completed from reference TRBV3-1 and TRBJ1-1, reads DTAVSQTPKYLVTQMGNDKSIKCEQNLGHDTMYWYKQDSKKFLKIMFSYNNKELIINETVPNRFSPKSPDKAHLNLHINSLELGDSAVYFCASSQDYIREGMNTEAFFGQGTRLTVV.

The table lists this clonotype with many counts. V gene TRBV18 combines with J gene TRBJ2-1; 13 bases agree with TRBD2. The germline CDR1 and CDR2 sequences are KGHSH and LQKENI. The V gene end was trimmed by 3 bases and the J gene end by 4 bases; junction bases not matched to a gene: 6. CDR3 length equals 17 residues. DNA for the CDR3: TGTGCCAGCTCACCGAGGACTAGCGGGAGTGTTTACAATGAGCAGTTCTTC. It encodes CASSPRTSGSVYNEQFF.

This clonotype showed up just a few times. The V gene is TRBV28, the J gene TRBJ1-1; the D is unclear. This CDR3 is built from 14 residues. Trimming removed 5 bases at V and 4 bases at J, with 14 bases between. From germline, CDR1 is MDHEN and CDR2 SYDVKM. This CDR3 reads CASSQPPKGTEAFF. The CDR3 region has the DNA TGTGCCAGCAGTCAACCCCCGAAGGGCACTGAAGCTTTCTTT.

This chain connects TRBV4-2 to TRBJ1-2; 11 bases map to TRBD1. With V trimmed by 4 bases and J by 0 bases, 7 bases remained unmatched. The CDR3 totals 17 residues. In germline, CDR1 is LGHNA, CDR2 YNFKEQ. The CDR3 DNA sequence: TGTGCCAGCAGCCTCCGGGACAGGGGGGGAGCTAACTATGGCTACACCTTC. This sequence encodes CASSLRDRGGANYGYTF.

This clonotype was counted at least ten times. The CDR3 sequence: CASSQKPPVDTEAFF. CDR3 DNA: TGCGCCAGCAGCCAAAAACCCCCGGTTGATACTGAAGCTTTCTTT. This chain links TRBV4-1 with TRBJ1-1; no definite D call. The CDR3 consists of 15 residues. CDR1 is MGHRA, CDR2 YSYEKL, per germline. Deletions cut 2 bases from V and 5 bases from J, with 15 bases between.

This clonotype was counted at least ten times. The chain recombines TRBV2 with TRBJ2-1; the match to TRBD2 covers 7 bases. The V and J ends lost 0 bases and 7 bases, in that order; junction bases with no gene match: 6. The CDR3 sequence is 15 residues long. The germline V gene encodes CDR1 SNHLY and CDR2 FYNNEI. The DNA of the CDR3 is TGTGCCAGCAGTGAAGCGCTTGAGGGAGGGAATGAGCAGTTCTTC. Its translation is CASSEALEGGNEQFF.

Notes on this clonotype: This could be a read error, since a much larger clone is one nucleotide away. The genes are TRBV29-1 and TRBJ2-2, with 7 bases matching TRBD1. V lost 5 bases, J lost 5 bases, and 11 bases stayed unmatched. The CDR3 runs 15 residues. From germline, CDR1 is SQVTM and CDR2 ANQGSEA. In DNA form, the CDR3 reads TGCAGCGTTAGATCCGGGACAGAGCGTACCGGGGAGCTGTTTTTT. Translation: CSVRSGTERTGELFF.

The chain joins TRBV20-1 to TRBJ2-5, with TRBD2 matching 12 bases. This CDR3 has 15 amino acids. Germline CDR1 DFQATT, CDR2 SNEGSKA (reference sequence). CDR3 in DNA: TGCACGTGCCTGCTAGCGGGAGGGCCTCGGGAGACCCAGTACTTC. Its protein is CTCLLAGGPRETQYF.

This clonotype came up a few times. The chain employs TRBV6-5 and TRBJ2-5; 13 positions match TRBD2. The germline CDR1 and CDR2 sequences are MNHEY and SVGAGI. The V and J ends lost 0 bases and 2 bases, in that order; junction bases with no gene match: 0. This CDR3 is 16 amino acids long. CDR3 bases: TGTGCCAGCAGTTACTCGACTAGCGGGAGGCAAGAGACCCAGTACTTC. This gives the protein CASSYSTSGRQETQYF.

This clonotype appeared once. J is TRBJ1-2 and V is TRBV20-1; a weak D match, TRBD1 (5 bases). With 5 bases removed from V and 11 bases from J, the gap between germline ends came to 12 bases. The CDR3 is 10 residues long. Germline V gene data show CDR1 as DFQATT and CDR2 as SNEGSKA (reference sequence). The DNA for the CDR3 is TGCAGTGCTCCGGACACGAGGTACACCTTC. Encoded protein: CSAPDTRYTF.

This clonotype was counted ten times or more. The CDR3 sequence is CASGKRANSYNEQFF. As DNA, the CDR3 is TGTGCCAGCGGGAAGCGGGCTAACTCCTACAATGAGCAGTTCTTC. The rearrangement joins TRBV2 to TRBJ2-1; D might be TRBD2 (6 bases). The CDR3 covers 15 residues. Germline values: CDR1 SNHLY, CDR2 FYNNEI. V gave up 8 bases and J gave up 0 bases, with 14 bases separating them.

The rearrangement links TRBV5-1 to TRBJ2-7, with D tentatively TRBD1 (6 bases). The CDR3 consists of 16 residues. Trimming removed 0 bases at V and 5 bases at J, with 18 bases between. Germline loops: CDR1 SGHRS, CDR2 YFSETQ. CDR3 sequence (DNA): TGCGCCAGCAGCTTGGTCCCCGACAGGTTCCCCCACGAGCAGTACTTC. Translating it yields CASSLVPDRFPHEQYF.

This clonotype showed up just a few times. This chain links TRBV19 with TRBJ2-7; no firm D call. This CDR3 contains 13 residues. Germline V CDR1 and CDR2: LNHDA, SQIVND (reference sequence). Trimming left V 5 bases short and J 9 bases short, with 17 bases between. For the CDR3, the DNA is TGTGCCAGTAGTCCCGCCCTCAGACAAGGGCAGTACTTC. Translating gives CASSPALRQGQYF.

Of note for this clonotype: This sequence may be a read error, since a much larger clone differs from it by one base. Because the CDR3 is missing its conserved closing phenylalanine or tryptophan, this is likely a read error. The gene calls are TRBV7-9 and TRBJ2-7; perhaps TRBD1 as D (5 bases). This CDR3 region has 14 residues. The germline CDR1 and CDR2 sequences are SEHNR and FQNEAQ (reference sequence). Trimming removed 5 bases from V and 0 bases from J, with 11 bases in between. The CDR3 sequence: CASSRSDTSYEQYL. The CDR3 bases are TGTGCCAGCAGCCGCTCGGACACCTCCTACGAGCAGTACCTC.

This clonotype was detected many times. This chain joins TRBV6-6 and TRBJ1-2; 8 positions match TRBD1. Trimming took 2 bases from V and 4 from J; bases not matched to a gene: 3. Germline V CDR1 and CDR2: MNHNY, SVGAGI (reference sequence). The CDR3 contains 14 residues. CDR3 bases: TGTGCCAGCAGTTACACAGGGGGTGGCTATGGCTACACCTTC. The encoded protein is CASSYTGGGYGYTF.

This clonotype was recorded at least ten times. The V and J genes are TRBV19 and TRBJ2-7; 8 bases line up with TRBD2. This CDR3 contains 15 residues. The germline V gene has CDR1 LNHDA and CDR2 SQIVND (reference sequence). J lost 0 bases, V lost 6 bases, and 7 bases had no gene match. CDR3 loop: CASSQLADFSYEQYF. CDR3 nucleotides: TGTGCCAGTAGCCAACTAGCGGACTTCTCCTACGAGCAGTACTTC.

Only a few counts were recorded for this clonotype. The chain carries TRBV24-1 and TRBJ2-1; D not resolved. Germline V gene data show CDR1 as KGHDR and CDR2 as SFDVKD. The CDR3 has 14 residues. The V end lost 6 bases, the J end lost 6 bases, and 14 bases lay between the germline ends. CDR3 bases: TGTGCCACCAGTTCGGAGAGGCTGGCCAATGAGCAGTTCTTC. The encoded protein is CATSSERLANEQFF.

This clonotype has at least ten counts. This chain uses TRBV6-1 with TRBJ2-2; the match to TRBD1 covers 8 bases. This CDR3 is 20 amino acids long. The germline CDR1 and CDR2 sequences are MNHNS and SASEGT. V shed 6 bases and J 5 bases; nucleotides not matched to a gene: 23. CDR3 bases: TGTGCCAGCAGAGCACCCCACGGACAGGGTCAGTTTTCACTTACCGGGGAGCTGTTTTTT. This gives the protein CASRAPHGQGQFSLTGELFF.

This chain connects TRBV29-1 to TRBJ2-7; TRBD1 agrees at 10 bases. This CDR3 comprises 13 residues. Germline-derived CDR1 and CDR2 are SQVTM and ANQGSEA. Trimming took 6 bases from V and 7 from J; bases not matched to a gene: 9. CDR3: CSVTGTGEREQYF. The CDR3 DNA reads TGCAGCGTAACCGGGACAGGGGAAAGAGAGCAGTACTTC.

This clonotype was counted between two and nine times. The chain joins TRBV7-2 to TRBJ1-5, with D perhaps matching TRBD1 (5 bases). Trimming took off 5 bases at V and 7 bases at J, with 15 bases between the two ends. The germline V gene encodes CDR1 SGHTA and CDR2 FQGNSA. This CDR3 has 14 amino acids. For the CDR3, the DNA is TGTGCCAGCAGCCAAGAGGGTTCAGGGCAGCCCCAGCATTTT. Its protein product is CASSQEGSGQPQHF.